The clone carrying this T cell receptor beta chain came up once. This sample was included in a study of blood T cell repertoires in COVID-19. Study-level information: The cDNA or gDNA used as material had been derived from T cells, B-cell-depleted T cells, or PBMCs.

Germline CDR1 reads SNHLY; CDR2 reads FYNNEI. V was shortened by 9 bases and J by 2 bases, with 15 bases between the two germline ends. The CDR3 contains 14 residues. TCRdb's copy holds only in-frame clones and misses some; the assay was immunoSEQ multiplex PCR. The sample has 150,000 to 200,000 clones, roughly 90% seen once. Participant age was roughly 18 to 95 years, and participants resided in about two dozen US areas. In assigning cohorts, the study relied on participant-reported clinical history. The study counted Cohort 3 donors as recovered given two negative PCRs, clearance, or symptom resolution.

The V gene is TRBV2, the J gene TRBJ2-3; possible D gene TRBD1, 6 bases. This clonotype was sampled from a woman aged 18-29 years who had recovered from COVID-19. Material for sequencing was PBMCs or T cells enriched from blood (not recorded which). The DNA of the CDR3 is TGTGCCAGTGGGACAAGTGACTACACAGATACGCAGTATTTT. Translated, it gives CASGTSDYTDTQYF.